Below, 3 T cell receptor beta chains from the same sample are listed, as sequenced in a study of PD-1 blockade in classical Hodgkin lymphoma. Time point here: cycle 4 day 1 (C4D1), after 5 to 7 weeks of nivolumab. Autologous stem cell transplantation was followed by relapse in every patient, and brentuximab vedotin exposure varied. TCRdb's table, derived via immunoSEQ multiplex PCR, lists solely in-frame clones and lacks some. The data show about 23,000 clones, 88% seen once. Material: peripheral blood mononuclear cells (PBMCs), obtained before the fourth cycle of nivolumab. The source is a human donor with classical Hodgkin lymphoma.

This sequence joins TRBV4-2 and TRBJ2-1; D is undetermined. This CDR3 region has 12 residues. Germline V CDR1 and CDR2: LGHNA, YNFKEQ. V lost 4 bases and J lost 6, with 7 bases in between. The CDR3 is CASSRVANEQFF. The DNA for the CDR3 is TGTGCCAGCAGCCGGGTAGCCAATGAGCAGTTCTTC.

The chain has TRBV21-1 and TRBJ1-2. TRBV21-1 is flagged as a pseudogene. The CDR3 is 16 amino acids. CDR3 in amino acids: CASSHSPPRSSYGYTF. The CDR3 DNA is TGTGCCAGCAGTCACAGCCCCCCCAGGAGCAGCTATGGCTACACCTTC.

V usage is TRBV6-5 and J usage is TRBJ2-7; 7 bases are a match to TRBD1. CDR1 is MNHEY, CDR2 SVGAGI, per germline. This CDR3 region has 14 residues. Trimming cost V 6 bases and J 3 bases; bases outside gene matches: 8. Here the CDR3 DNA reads TGTGCCAGCAGAAAACAGGGGCACAACTACGAGCAGTACTTC. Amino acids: CASRKQGHNYEQYF.